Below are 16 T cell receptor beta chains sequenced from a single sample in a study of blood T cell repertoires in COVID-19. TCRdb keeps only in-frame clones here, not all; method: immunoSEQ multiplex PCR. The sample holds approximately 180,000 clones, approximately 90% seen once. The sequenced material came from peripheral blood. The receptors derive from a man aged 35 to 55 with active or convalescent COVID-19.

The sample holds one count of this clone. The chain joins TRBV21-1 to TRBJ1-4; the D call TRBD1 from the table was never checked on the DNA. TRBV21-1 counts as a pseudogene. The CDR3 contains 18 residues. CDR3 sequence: CASSTWTGGAPTNEKLFF. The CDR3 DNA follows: TGTGCCAGCAGCACCTGGACAGGGGGCGCCCCAACTAATGAAAAACTGTTTTTT.

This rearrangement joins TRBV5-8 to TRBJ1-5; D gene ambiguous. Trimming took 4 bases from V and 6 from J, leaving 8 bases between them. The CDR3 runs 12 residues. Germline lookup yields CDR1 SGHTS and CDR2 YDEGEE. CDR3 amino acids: CASSMSGQPQHF. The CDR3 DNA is TGTGCCAGCAGCATGAGTGGTCAGCCCCAGCATTTT.

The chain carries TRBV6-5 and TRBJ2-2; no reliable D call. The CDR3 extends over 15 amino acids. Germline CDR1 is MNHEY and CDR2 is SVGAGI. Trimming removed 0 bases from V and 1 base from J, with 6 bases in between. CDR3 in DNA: TGTGCCAGCAGTTACTCTCCAGAGAACACCGGGGAGCTGTTTTTT. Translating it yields CASSYSPENTGELFF.

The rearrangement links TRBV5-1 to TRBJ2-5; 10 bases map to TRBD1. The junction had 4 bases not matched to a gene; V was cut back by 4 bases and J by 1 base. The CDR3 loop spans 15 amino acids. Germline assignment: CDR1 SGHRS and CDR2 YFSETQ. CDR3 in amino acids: CASSGGTGVQETQYF. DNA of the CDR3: TGCGCCAGCAGCGGGGGGACAGGGGTCCAAGAGACCCAGTACTTC. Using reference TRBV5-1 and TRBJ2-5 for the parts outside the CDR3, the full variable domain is KAGVTQTPRYLIKTRGQQVTLSCSPISGHRSVSWYQQTPGQGLQFLFEYFSETQRNKGNFPGRFSGRQFSNSRSEMNVSTLELGDSALYLCASSGGTGVQETQYFGPGTRLLVL.

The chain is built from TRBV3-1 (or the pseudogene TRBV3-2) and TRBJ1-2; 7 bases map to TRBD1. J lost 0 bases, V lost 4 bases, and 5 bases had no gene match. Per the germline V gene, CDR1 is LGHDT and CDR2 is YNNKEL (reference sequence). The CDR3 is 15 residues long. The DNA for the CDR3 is TGTGCCAGCAGCCCGCGGGACAGAACTAACTATGGCTACACCTTC. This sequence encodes CASSPRDRTNYGYTF.

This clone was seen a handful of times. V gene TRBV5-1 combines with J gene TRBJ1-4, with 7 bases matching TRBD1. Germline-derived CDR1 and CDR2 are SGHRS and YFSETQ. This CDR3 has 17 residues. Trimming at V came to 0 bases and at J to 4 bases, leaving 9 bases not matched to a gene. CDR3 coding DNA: TGCGCCAGCAGCTTGGCCCTTGGGACAGTCCTTAATGAAAAACTGTTTTTT. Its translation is CASSLALGTVLNEKLFF.

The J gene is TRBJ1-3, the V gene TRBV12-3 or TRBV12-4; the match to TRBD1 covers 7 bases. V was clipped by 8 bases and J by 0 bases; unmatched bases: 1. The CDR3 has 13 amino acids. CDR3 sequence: CASGDSSGNTIYF. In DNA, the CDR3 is TGTGCCAGCGGGGACAGCTCTGGAAACACCATATATTTT.

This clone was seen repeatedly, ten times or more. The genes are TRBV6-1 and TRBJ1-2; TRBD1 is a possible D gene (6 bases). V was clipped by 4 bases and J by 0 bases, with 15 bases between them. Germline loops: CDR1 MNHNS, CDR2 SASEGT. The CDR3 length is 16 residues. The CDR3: CASSGGGRQSNYGYTF. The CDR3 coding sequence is TGTGCCAGCAGTGGAGGGGGAAGGCAGTCTAACTATGGCTACACCTTC.

This CDR3 is CASSPARRRSAGDEQYF. DNA for the CDR3: TGTGCCAGTAGTCCCGCCCGTCGTAGATCGGCGGGAGACGAGCAGTACTTC. V usage is TRBV19 and J usage is TRBJ2-7, with 7 nucleotides matching TRBD2. The trim removed 5 bases at V and 5 bases at J, leaving 18 bases unmatched. Germline assignment: CDR1 LNHDA and CDR2 SQIVND (reference sequence). This CDR3 is built from 17 residues.

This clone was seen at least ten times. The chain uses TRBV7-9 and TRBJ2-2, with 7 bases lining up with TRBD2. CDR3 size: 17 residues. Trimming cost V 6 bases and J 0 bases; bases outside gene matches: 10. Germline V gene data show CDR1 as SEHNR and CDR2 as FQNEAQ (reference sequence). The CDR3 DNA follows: TGTGCCAGCAGGCCATCGGGGGGTCGAACGAACACCGGGGAGCTGTTTTTT. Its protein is CASRPSGGRTNTGELFF.

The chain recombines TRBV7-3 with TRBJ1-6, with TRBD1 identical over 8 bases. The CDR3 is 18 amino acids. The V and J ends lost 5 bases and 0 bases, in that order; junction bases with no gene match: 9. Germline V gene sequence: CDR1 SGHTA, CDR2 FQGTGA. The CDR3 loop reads CASSLTGDRSSYNSPLHF. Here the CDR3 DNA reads TGTGCCAGCAGCCTGACAGGGGACAGGAGCTCCTATAATTCACCCCTCCACTTT.

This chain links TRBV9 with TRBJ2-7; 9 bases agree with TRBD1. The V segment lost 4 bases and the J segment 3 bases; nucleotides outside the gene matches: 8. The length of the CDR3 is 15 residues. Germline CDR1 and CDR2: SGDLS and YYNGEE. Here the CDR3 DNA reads TGTGCCAGCAGCTCCGGACAGGGGCTCTTCTACGAGCAGTACTTC. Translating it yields CASSSGQGLFYEQYF.

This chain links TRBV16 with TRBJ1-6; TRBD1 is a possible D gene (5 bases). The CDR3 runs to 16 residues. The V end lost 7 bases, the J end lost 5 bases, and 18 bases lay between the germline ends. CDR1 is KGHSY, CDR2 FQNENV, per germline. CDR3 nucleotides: TGTGCCAGCACATCGACAGCACCGAAGAATAATTCACCCCTCCACTTT. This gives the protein CASTSTAPKNNSPLHF.

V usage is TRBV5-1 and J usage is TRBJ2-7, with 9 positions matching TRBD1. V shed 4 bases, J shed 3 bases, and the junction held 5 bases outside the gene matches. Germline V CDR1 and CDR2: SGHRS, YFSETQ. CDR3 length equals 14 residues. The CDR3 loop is CASSRDRAVYEQYF. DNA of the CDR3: TGCGCCAGCAGCAGGGACAGGGCCGTCTACGAGCAGTACTTC.

CDR3 residues: CATEYTEAFF. CDR3 DNA: TGTGCCACTGAGTACACTGAAGCTTTCTTT. The chain employs TRBV6-5 and TRBJ1-1; D is uncertain. V was pared by 10 bases and J by 3 bases, with 6 bases between. CDR3 length equals 10 residues. Germline loops: CDR1 MNHEY, CDR2 SVGAGI.

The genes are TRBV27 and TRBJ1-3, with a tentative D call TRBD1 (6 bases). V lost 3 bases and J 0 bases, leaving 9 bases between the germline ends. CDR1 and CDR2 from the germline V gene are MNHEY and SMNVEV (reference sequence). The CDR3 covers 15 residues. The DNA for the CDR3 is TGTGCCAGCAGTTTTTCAGGGGACTCTGGAAACACCATATATTTT. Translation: CASSFSGDSGNTIYF.